Included here is one T cell receptor (beta chain) sequence, with context. Source study methods: Using reference gene primer amplification, nucleated cell counts were estimated. Repertoires were generated with immunoSEQ multiplex PCR, while TCRdb's copy carries only in-frame clones and drops some. Clonal size and the V and J genes are those of that table, whereas D and trimming came from the DNA. The table records more than 80,000 clones, 85% to 90% of them present only once. The data originate from a study of blood T cell repertoires in COVID-19. About the study: From the United States, Italy and Spain came samples of acute and convalescent COVID-19. T cells, B-cell-depleted T cells, or PBMCs provided the cDNA or gDNA that served as material.

CDR3 length: 17 amino acids. V shed 5 bases, J shed 4 bases, and the junction held 15 bases outside the gene matches. Germline CDR1 reads SGHTA; CDR2 reads FQGNSA. The sample consisted of peripheral blood. This TCR was sampled from a human donor with active COVID-19. The donor label of this sample is uncertain. This rearrangement joins TRBV7-2 to TRBJ2-5, with 8 positions matching TRBD2. The CDR3 region is CASSPGTLAGSRETQYF. CDR3 DNA sequence: TGTGCCAGCAGCCCGGGGACTTTAGCGGGGAGTCGAGAGACCCAGTACTTC.